This T cell receptor (beta chain) was documented in a study of OX40 agonist ivuxolimab in advanced cancers. This table comes from immunoSEQ multiplex PCR, and its TCRdb copy is limited to in-frame clones, with some not included. This sample yields some 64,000 clones, of which 83% are seen a single time; 0.7% belongs to the top ten. Germline V gene data show CDR1 as SGHRS and CDR2 as YFSETQ. The ends were cut back, 4 bases at V and 2 bases at J, with 16 bases in the middle. The CDR3 totals 16 residues. This TCR was sampled from an adult with an advanced solid tumor such as melanoma, head and neck, liver or kidney cancer. This chain joins TRBV5-1 and TRBJ1-3; possibly TRBD1 for D (5 bases). Sequences were derived from CD4+ or CD8+ T cells sorted from blood, sampled in a trial of the OX40 agonist ivuxolimab. CDR3: CASSLATAVAGNTIYF. The CDR3 DNA is TGCGCCAGCAGCCTCGCGACAGCAGTGGCTGGAAACACCATATATTTT.